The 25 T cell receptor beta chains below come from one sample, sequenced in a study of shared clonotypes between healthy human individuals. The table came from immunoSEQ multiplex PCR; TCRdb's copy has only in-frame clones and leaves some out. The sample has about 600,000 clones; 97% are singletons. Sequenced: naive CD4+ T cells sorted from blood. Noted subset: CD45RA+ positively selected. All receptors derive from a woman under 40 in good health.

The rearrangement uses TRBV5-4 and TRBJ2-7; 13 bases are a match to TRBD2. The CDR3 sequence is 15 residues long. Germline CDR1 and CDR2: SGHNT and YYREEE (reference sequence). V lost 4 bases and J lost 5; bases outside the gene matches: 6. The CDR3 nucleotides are TGTGCCAGCAGCAAAACTAGCGGGAGGGCCAACGAGCAGTACTTC. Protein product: CASSKTSGRANEQYF.

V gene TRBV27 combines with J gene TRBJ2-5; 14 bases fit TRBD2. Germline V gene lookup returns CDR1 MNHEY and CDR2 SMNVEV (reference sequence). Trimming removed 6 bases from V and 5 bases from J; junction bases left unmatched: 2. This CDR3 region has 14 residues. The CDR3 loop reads CASRTSGRVETQYF. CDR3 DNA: TGTGCCAGCAGGACTAGCGGGAGGGTGGAGACCCAGTACTTC.

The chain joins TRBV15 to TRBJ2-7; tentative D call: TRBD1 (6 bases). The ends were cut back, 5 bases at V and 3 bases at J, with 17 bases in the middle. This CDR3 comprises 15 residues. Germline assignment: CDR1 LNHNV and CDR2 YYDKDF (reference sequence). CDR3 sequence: CATSRRWTAIYEQYF. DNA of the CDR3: TGTGCCACCAGCCGTCGCTGGACAGCTATCTACGAGCAGTACTTC.

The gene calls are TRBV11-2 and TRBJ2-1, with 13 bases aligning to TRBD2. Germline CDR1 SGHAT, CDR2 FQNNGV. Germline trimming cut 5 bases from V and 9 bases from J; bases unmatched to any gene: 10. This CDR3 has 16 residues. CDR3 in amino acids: CASSPPGLAGDGEQFF. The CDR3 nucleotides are TGTGCCAGCAGCCCACCTGGACTAGCGGGAGACGGTGAGCAGTTCTTC.

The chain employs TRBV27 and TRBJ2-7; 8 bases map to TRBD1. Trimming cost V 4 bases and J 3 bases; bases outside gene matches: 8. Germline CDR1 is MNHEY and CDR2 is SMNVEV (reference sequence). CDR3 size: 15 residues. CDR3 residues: CASSSRDRFFYEQYF. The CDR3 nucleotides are TGTGCCAGCAGTTCCCGGGACAGGTTTTTCTACGAGCAGTACTTC.

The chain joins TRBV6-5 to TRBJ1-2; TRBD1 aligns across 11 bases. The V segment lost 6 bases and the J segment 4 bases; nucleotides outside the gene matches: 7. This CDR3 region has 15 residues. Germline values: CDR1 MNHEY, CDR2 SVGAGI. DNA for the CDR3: TGTGCCAGCAGACCCAGGACAGGGGGCCTCTATGGCTACACCTTC. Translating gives CASRPRTGGLYGYTF.

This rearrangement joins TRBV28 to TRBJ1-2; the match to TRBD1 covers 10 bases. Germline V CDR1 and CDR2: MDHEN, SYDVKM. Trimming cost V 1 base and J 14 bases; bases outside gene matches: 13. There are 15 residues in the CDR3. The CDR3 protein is CASSLLFGTGVGKTF. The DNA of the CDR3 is TGTGCCAGCAGTTTATTGTTCGGGACAGGGGTCGGGAAAACCTTC.

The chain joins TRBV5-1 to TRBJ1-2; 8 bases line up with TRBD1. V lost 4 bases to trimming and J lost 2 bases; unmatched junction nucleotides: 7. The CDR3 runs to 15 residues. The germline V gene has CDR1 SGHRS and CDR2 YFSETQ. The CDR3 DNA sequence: TGCGCCAGCAGCCCCGGGACAGGACCGAACTATGGCTACACCTTC. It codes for CASSPGTGPNYGYTF.

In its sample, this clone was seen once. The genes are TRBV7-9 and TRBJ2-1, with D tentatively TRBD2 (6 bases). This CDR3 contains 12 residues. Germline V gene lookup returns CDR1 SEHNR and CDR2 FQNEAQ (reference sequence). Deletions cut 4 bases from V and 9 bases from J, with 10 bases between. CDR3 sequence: CASSWVEGEQFF. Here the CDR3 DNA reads TGTGCCAGCAGCTGGGTGGAGGGTGAGCAGTTCTTC.

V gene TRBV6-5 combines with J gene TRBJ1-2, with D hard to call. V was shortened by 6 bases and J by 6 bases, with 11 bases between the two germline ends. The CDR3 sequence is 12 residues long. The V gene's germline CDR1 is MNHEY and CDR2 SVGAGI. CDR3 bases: TGTGCCAGCAGCTCGAGCGTCGATGGCTACACCTTC. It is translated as CASSSSVDGYTF.

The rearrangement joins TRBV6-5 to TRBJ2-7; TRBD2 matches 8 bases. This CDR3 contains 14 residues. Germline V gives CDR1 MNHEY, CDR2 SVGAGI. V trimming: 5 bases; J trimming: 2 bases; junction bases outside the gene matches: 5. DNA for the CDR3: TGTGCCAGCAGTCGGACGGGACTAGCCTACGAGCAGTACTTC. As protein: CASSRTGLAYEQYF.

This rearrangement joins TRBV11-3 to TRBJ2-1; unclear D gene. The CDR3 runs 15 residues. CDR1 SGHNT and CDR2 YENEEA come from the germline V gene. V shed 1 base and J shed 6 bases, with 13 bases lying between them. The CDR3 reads CASSLGGTGRNEQFF. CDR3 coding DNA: TGTGCCAGCAGCTTAGGGGGTACCGGGCGCAATGAGCAGTTCTTC. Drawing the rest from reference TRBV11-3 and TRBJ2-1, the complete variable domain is EAGVVQSPRYKIIEKKQPVAFWCNPISGHNTLYWYLQNLGQGPELLIRYENEEAVDDSQLPKDRFSAERLKGVDSTLKIQPAELGDSAVYLCASSLGGTGRNEQFFGPGTRLTVL.

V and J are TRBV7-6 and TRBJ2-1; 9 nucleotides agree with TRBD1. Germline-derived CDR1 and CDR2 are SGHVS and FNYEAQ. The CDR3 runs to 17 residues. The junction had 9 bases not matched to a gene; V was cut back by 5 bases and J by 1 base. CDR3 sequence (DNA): TGTGCCAGCAGCAGGGGACAGGGTTTAAAATCCTACAATGAGCAGTTCTTC. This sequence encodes CASSRGQGLKSYNEQFF.

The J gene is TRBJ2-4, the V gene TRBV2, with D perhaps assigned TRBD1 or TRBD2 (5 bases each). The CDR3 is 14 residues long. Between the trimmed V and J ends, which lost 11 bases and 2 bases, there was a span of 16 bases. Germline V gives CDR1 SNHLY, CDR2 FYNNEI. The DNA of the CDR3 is TGTGCCCCTAGGCGAGGGACCCCCAAAAACATTCAGTACTTC. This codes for CAPRRGTPKNIQYF.

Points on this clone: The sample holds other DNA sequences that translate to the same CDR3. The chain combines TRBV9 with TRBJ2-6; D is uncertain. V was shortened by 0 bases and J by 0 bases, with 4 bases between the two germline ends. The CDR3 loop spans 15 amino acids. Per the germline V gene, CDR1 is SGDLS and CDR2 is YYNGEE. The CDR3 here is CASSVDSSGANVLTF. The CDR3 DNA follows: TGTGCCAGCAGCGTAGATAGCTCTGGGGCCAACGTCCTGACTTTC. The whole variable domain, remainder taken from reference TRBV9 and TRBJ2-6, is DSGVTQTPKHLITATGQRVTLRCSPRSGDLSVYWYQQSLDQGLQFLIQYYNGEERAKGNILERFSAQQFPDLHSELNLSSLELGDSALYFCASSVDSSGANVLTFGAGSRLTVL.

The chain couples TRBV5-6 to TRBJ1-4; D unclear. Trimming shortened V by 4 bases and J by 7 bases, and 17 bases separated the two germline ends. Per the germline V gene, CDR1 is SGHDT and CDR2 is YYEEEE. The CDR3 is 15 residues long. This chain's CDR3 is CASSQTGNAGEKLFF. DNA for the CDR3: TGTGCCAGCAGCCAGACCGGGAACGCGGGTGAAAAACTGTTTTTT.

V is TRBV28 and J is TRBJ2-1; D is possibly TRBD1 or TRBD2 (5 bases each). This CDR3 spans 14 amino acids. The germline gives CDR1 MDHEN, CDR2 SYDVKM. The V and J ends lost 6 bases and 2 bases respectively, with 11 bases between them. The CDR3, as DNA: TGTGCCAGCAGCATTTGGGGGACCTACAATGAGCAGTTCTTC. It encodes CASSIWGTYNEQFF.

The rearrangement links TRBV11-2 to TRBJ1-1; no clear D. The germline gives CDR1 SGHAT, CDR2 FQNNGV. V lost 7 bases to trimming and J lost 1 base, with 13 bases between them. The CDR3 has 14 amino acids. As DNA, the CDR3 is TGTGCCAGCAACACAGTGGCAGGGAACACTGAAGCTTTCTTT. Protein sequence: CASNTVAGNTEAFF.

CDR3 coding DNA: TGTGCCAGCAGCTTTGGACATACCACCGGGGAGCTGTTTTTT. It is translated as CASSFGHTTGELFF. This chain joins TRBV5-6 and TRBJ2-2; D may be TRBD1 (5 bases). The CDR3 totals 14 residues. Trimming stripped 2 bases from V and 4 bases from J, with 9 bases between. Germline assignment: CDR1 SGHDT and CDR2 YYEEEE.

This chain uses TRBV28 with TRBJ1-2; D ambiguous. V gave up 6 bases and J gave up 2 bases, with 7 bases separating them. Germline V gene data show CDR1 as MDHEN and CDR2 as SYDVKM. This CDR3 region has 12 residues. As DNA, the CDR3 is TGTGCCAGCAGCGACGCAAACTATGGCTACACCTTC. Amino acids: CASSDANYGYTF.

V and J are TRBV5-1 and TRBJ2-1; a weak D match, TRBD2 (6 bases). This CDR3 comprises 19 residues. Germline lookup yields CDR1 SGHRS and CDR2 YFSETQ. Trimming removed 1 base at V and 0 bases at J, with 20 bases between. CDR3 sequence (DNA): TGCGCCAGCAGCTTGATTTTTGGGTACGGGGGAAGCTCCTACAATGAGCAGTTCTTC. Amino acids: CASSLIFGYGGSSYNEQFF. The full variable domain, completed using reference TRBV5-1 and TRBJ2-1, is KAGVTQTPRYLIKTRGQQVTLSCSPISGHRSVSWYQQTPGQGLQFLFEYFSETQRNKGNFPGRFSGRQFSNSRSEMNVSTLELGDSALYLCASSLIFGYGGSSYNEQFFGPGTRLTVL.

CDR3 protein: CASSDDRASTNEKLFF. The CDR3 DNA is TGCGCCAGCAGTGACGACAGGGCGTCAACTAATGAAAAACTGTTTTTT. V is TRBV10-2 and J is TRBJ1-4; the match to TRBD1 covers 7 bases. V dropped 3 bases and J dropped 0; count of bases not matched to a gene: 4. Germline lookup yields CDR1 WSHSY and CDR2 SAAADI. This CDR3 has 16 residues.

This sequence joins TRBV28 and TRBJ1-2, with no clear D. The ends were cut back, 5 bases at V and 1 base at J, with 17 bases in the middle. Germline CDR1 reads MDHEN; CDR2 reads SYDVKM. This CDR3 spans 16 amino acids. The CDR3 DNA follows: TGTGCCAGCAGTACCCCAGCCCGGTGGTATAACTATGGCTACACCTTC. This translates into CASSTPARWYNYGYTF.

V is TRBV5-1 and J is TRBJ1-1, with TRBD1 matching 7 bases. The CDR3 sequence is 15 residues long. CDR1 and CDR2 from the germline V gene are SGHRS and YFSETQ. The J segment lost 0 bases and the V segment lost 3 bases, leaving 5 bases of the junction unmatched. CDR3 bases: TGCGCCAGCAGCTACGGAGGACAGGTGAACACTGAAGCTTTCTTT. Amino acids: CASSYGGQVNTEAFF.

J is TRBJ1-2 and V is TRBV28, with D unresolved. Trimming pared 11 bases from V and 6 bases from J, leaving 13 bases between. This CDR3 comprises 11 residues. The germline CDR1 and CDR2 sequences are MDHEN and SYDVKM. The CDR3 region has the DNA TGTGCCGGAGCGGGCGTAGATGGCTACACCTTC. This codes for CAGAGVDGYTF.